What follows are 12 T cell receptor beta chains derived from one specimen sequenced in a study of OX40 agonist ivuxolimab in advanced cancers. Only in-frame clones appear in the TCRdb table, and some are missing; sequencing was by immunoSEQ multiplex PCR. The sample shows tens of thousands of clones, around 90% of them seen only once. Specimen: CD4+ or CD8+ T cells sorted from blood, collected in a trial of the OX40 agonist ivuxolimab. Receptors were obtained from an adult with an advanced solid tumor such as melanoma, head and neck, liver or kidney cancer.

The gene calls are TRBV5-6 and TRBJ1-5; 10 nucleotides align to TRBD1. This CDR3 is 15 amino acids long. Germline V CDR1 and CDR2: SGHDT, YYEEEE. Germline trimming cut 4 bases from V and 3 bases from J; bases unmatched to any gene: 4. CDR3 bases: TGTGCCAGCAGCCCGGGGACAGGGGACAATCAGCCCCAGCATTTT. Translating gives CASSPGTGDNQPQHF.

The chain is built from TRBV30 and TRBJ1-2; no clear D gene. V dropped 0 bases and J dropped 7 bases, with 6 bases sitting between them. Germline V gene data show CDR1 as GTSNPN and CDR2 as SVGIG (reference sequence). There are 11 residues in the CDR3. The CDR3, as DNA: TGTGCCTGGAGTGTAGGTCGTGGCTACACCTTC. It is translated as CAWSVGRGYTF.

This chain connects TRBV5-5 to TRBJ2-4; 7 bases map to TRBD2. V shed 2 bases and J 5 bases; nucleotides not matched to a gene: 7. This CDR3 contains 15 residues. Germline values: CDR1 SGHKS, CDR2 YYEKEE (reference sequence). DNA of the CDR3: TGTGCCAGCAGCTTAGGGAGGGGCCGGGAAAACATTCAGTACTTC. Protein product: CASSLGRGRENIQYF.

The rearrangement links TRBV9 to TRBJ2-7, with 7 bases lining up with TRBD2. This CDR3 spans 18 amino acids. The V and J ends lost 0 bases and 4 bases, in that order; junction bases with no gene match: 16. Germline lookup yields CDR1 SGDLS and CDR2 YYNGEE. CDR3 sequence (DNA): TGTGCCAGCAGCGTAGATCCGGTGAAGGCGGGAGAAAGTTACGAGCAGTACTTC. Encoded protein: CASSVDPVKAGESYEQYF.

This rearrangement joins TRBV5-4 to TRBJ1-1; D unclear. This CDR3 comprises 11 residues. CDR1 SGHNT and CDR2 YYREEE come from the germline V gene (reference sequence). Trimming removed 0 bases from V and 7 bases from J, with 4 bases in between. The CDR3 sequence: CASSLDSEAFF. CDR3 bases: TGTGCCAGCAGCTTGGACAGTGAAGCTTTCTTT.

This clone was observed once. The chain carries TRBV11-3 and TRBJ2-1; TRBD1 agrees at 7 bases. Germline V gives CDR1 SGHNT, CDR2 YENEEA. Unmatched junction bases numbered 3, after V lost 4 bases and J lost 3 bases. The CDR3 has 14 residues. The CDR3 sequence is CASSSGQVYNEQFF. The CDR3 DNA follows: TGTGCCAGCAGCTCAGGACAGGTCTACAATGAGCAGTTCTTC.

This clone has only one observation. The chain is built from TRBV9 and TRBJ2-3; D unresolved. This CDR3 is 14 amino acids long. CDR1 SGDLS and CDR2 YYNGEE come from the germline V gene. Trimming took off 3 bases at V and 4 bases at J, with 12 bases between the two ends. Here the CDR3 reads CASSATSGPDTQYF. The DNA for the CDR3 is TGTGCCAGCAGCGCCACCTCTGGCCCAGATACGCAGTATTTT. The variable domain in full, completed from reference TRBV9 and TRBJ2-3, reads DSGVTQTPKHLITATGQRVTLRCSPRSGDLSVYWYQQSLDQGLQFLIQYYNGEERAKGNILERFSAQQFPDLHSELNLSSLELGDSALYFCASSATSGPDTQYFGPGTRLTVL.

There are a few counts of this clone. The J gene is TRBJ1-5, the V gene TRBV7-2; D unclear. Trimming cost V 5 bases and J 2 bases, with 7 bases left between them. CDR1 and CDR2 from the germline V gene are SGHTA and FQGNSA. The CDR3 loop spans 13 amino acids. CDR3 residues: CASSKDGNQPQHF. The CDR3 bases are TGTGCCAGCAGCAAAGACGGCAATCAGCCCCAGCATTTT. The full variable domain, in which reference TRBV7-2 and TRBJ1-5 provide the parts outside the CDR3, is GAGVSQSPSNKVTEKGKDVELRCDPISGHTALYWYRQSLGQGLEFLIYFQGNSAPDKSGLPSDRFSAERTGGSVSTLTIQRTQQEDSAVYLCASSKDGNQPQHFGDGTRLSIL.

The chain uses TRBV30 and TRBJ1-2; no definite D call. CDR1 and CDR2 from the germline V gene are GTSNPN and SVGIG (reference sequence). The CDR3 runs to 13 residues. Trimming removed 4 bases from V and 3 bases from J, with 12 bases in between. The CDR3 reads CAWTEEIDYGYTF. In nucleotides, the CDR3 is TGTGCCTGGACGGAGGAAATTGACTATGGCTACACCTTC.

This chain connects TRBV6-5 to TRBJ2-7, with TRBD2 matching 10 bases. The CDR3 sequence is 15 residues long. J lost 6 bases, V lost 7 bases, and 12 bases had no gene match. Germline V CDR1 and CDR2: MNHEY, SVGAGI. This chain's CDR3 is CASTSPLAGVPEQYF. CDR3 in DNA: TGTGCCAGCACTTCCCCTCTAGCGGGAGTCCCCGAGCAGTACTTC.

V and J are TRBV27 and TRBJ1-5; 10 nucleotides match TRBD1. Germline V gives CDR1 MNHEY, CDR2 SMNVEV (reference sequence). This CDR3 is built from 15 residues. The V and J ends lost 6 bases and 5 bases, in that order; junction bases with no gene match: 7. CDR3 sequence: CASSLEGQGYQPQHF. The CDR3 DNA reads TGTGCCAGCAGCCTGGAGGGACAGGGGTATCAGCCCCAGCATTTT.

V usage is TRBV7-8 and J usage is TRBJ2-5, with 7 bases that match TRBD1. Germline loops: CDR1 SGHVS, CDR2 FQNEAQ. This CDR3 spans 13 amino acids. Trimming removed 8 bases from V and 1 base from J; junction bases left unmatched: 4. CDR3: CASLAGGQETQYF. In DNA form, the CDR3 reads TGTGCCAGCCTGGCAGGGGGCCAAGAGACCCAGTACTTC.